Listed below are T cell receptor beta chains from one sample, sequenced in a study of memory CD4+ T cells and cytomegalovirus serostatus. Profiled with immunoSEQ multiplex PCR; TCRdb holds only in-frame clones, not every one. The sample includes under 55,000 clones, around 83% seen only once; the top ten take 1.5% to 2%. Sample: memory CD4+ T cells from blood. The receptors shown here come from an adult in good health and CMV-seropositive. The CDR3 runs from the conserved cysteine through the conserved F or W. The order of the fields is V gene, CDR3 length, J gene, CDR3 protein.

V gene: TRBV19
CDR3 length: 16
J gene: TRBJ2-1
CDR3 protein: CASSINGGRGGGEQFF

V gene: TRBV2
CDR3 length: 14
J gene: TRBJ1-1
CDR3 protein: CASQQGRMNTEAFF

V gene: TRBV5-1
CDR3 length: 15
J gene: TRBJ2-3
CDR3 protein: CASSLLGRGTDTQYF

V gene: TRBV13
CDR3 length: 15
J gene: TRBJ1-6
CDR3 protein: CASSPGGVRNSPLHF

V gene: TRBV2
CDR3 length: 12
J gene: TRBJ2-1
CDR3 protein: CATHDQLDEQFF

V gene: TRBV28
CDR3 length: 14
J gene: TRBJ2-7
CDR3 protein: CASRFRTGSYEQYF

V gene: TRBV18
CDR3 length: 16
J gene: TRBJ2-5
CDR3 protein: CASSLGQGRYQETQYF

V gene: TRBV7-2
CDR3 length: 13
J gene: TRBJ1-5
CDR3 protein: CASSPDPKQPQHF

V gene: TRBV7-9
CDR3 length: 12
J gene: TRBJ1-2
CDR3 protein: CASSWEDYGYTF

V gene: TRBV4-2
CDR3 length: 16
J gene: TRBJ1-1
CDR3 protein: CASSRTGKTVGTEAFF

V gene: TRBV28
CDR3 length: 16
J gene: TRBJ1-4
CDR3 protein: CASSPEGSGPNEKLFF

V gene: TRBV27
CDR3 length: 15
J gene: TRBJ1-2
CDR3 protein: CASSLSRTNIYGYTF

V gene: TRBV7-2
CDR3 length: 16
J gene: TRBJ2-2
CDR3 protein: CASSLGGRANTGELFF

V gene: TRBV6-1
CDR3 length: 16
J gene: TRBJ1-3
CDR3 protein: CASSARVAGQGNTIYF